This passage covers 13 T cell receptor beta chains from one sample sequenced in a study of blood T cell repertoires in COVID-19 (dated by TCRdb to the early 2020s). The receptor library was made with the immunoSEQ multiplex PCR assay. In TCRdb, the immuneACCESS table is reduced to in-frame sequences with V and J assigned. These tables do not hold every clone; where another copy was compared, an unresolved V gene accounts for under half, and the others remain unexplained. The sample yields some 100,000 clones; 70% to 90% were counted once. The ten largest make up around 10% of the sample. The sequenced material came from peripheral blood. These receptors were collected from a woman aged 25 to 45 with acute or convalescent COVID-19.

The chain joins TRBV19 to TRBJ2-6; TRBD1 matches at 8 bases. Germline V gives CDR1 LNHDA, CDR2 SQIVND (reference sequence). After removal of 9 bases from V and 1 base from J, the junction contained 14 bases not matched to a gene. The CDR3 runs 18 residues. CDR3 nucleotide sequence: TGTGCCAGCTCGGACAGGGCCCGGGCGGTTTCTGGGGCCAACGTCCTGACTTTC. As protein: CASSDRARAVSGANVLTF.

This chain connects TRBV5-1 to TRBJ2-1, with D tentatively TRBD1 (6 bases). Trimming took off 5 bases at V and 4 bases at J, with 7 bases between the two ends. The germline V gene has CDR1 SGHRS and CDR2 YFSETQ. The CDR3 is 12 residues long. The DNA for the CDR3 is TGCGCCAGCAGACAGGGTTACAATGAGCAGTTCTTC. Protein sequence: CASRQGYNEQFF.

The chain has TRBV12-3 or TRBV12-4 and TRBJ1-4; no clear D. The CDR3 contains 13 residues. Trimming took 7 bases from V and 4 from J, leaving 10 bases between them. CDR3 amino acids: CASTPGLNEKLFF. The CDR3 DNA reads TGTGCCAGCACCCCCGGACTTAATGAAAAACTGTTTTTT.

J is TRBJ2-1 and V is TRBV7-9; 13 nucleotides match TRBD2. From germline, CDR1 is SEHNR and CDR2 FQNEAQ (reference sequence). CDR3 length: 18 amino acids. V trimming: 6 bases; J trimming: 3 bases; junction bases outside the gene matches: 11. CDR3 bases: TGTGCCAGCAGTAAGACTAGCGGGGGGCCCAGGGACTACAATGAGCAGTTCTTC. It specifies CASSKTSGGPRDYNEQFF. Full variable domain (missing parts from reference TRBV7-9 and TRBJ2-1): DTGVSQNPRHKITKRGQNVTFRCDPISEHNRLYWYRQTLGQGPEFLTYFQNEAQLEKSRLLSDRFSAERPKGSFSTLEIQRTEQGDSAMYLCASSKTSGGPRDYNEQFFGPGTRLTVL.

This chain links TRBV6-5 with TRBJ2-7, with D possibly being TRBD1 (5 bases). The V gene lost 8 bases and the J gene lost 6 bases, with 8 bases spanning the gap. The CDR3 runs to 10 residues. Germline V gives CDR1 MNHEY, CDR2 SVGAGI. CDR3 nucleotides: TGTGCCAGCGGGGCCCTCGAGCAGTACTTC. This codes for CASGALEQYF.

The chain joins TRBV5-1 to TRBJ2-2; D may be TRBD2 (6 bases). Trimming shortened V by 0 bases and J by 5 bases, and 11 bases separated the two germline ends. CDR1 and CDR2 from the germline V gene are SGHRS and YFSETQ. This CDR3 has 15 residues. The CDR3 region is CASSLDGGRTGELFF. DNA for the CDR3: TGCGCCAGCAGCTTGGATGGGGGGAGGACCGGGGAGCTGTTTTTT.

The V gene is TRBV7-3, the J gene TRBJ2-1, with TRBD2 identical over 9 bases. Trimming removed 2 bases from V and 7 bases from J; junction bases left unmatched: 3. The CDR3 runs 14 residues. Germline V gene sequence: CDR1 SGHTA, CDR2 FQGTGA. The CDR3 sequence: CASSLAGGLNEQFF. CDR3 coding DNA: TGTGCCAGCAGCTTAGCGGGGGGGCTTAATGAGCAGTTCTTC.

This rearrangement joins TRBV6-5 to TRBJ2-7; 9 nucleotides align to TRBD2. The CDR3 is made up of 15 amino acids. Germline V gene lookup returns CDR1 MNHEY and CDR2 SVGAGI. Trimming at V came to 4 bases and at J to 7 bases, leaving 11 bases not matched to a gene. The CDR3 DNA reads TGTGCCAGCAGTTCTTGGCGGGGGGGCCCGGGAGAGCAGTACTTC. Translating gives CASSSWRGGPGEQYF.

This chain joins TRBV10-3 and TRBJ2-7; a weak D match, TRBD1 (5 bases). Germline values: CDR1 ENHRY, CDR2 SYGVKD. V lost 0 bases and J 4 bases, leaving 10 bases between the germline ends. The CDR3 consists of 14 residues. The DNA for the CDR3 is TGTGCCATCAGTGAGTCCCCTTCAGGGTACGAGCAGTACTTC. Amino acids: CAISESPSGYEQYF.

V usage is TRBV9 and J usage is TRBJ2-7; D possibly corresponds to TRBD1 (6 bases). Germline V gene lookup returns CDR1 SGDLS and CDR2 YYNGEE. Trimming removed 0 bases from V and 6 bases from J, with 10 bases in between. CDR3 size: 13 residues. This CDR3 reads CASSVGSGAEQYF. The CDR3 region has the DNA TGTGCCAGCAGCGTAGGTTCAGGGGCCGAGCAGTACTTC.

The chain combines TRBV5-8 with TRBJ1-5, with a possible D match to TRBD1 (6 bases). Between the trimmed V and J ends, which lost 3 bases and 2 bases, there was a span of 15 bases. Germline V gene lookup returns CDR1 SGHTS and CDR2 YDEGEE. The CDR3 is made up of 16 amino acids. This chain's CDR3 is CASSSTGTGRNQPQHF. DNA for the CDR3: TGTGCCAGCAGCTCTACAGGGACGGGACGCAATCAGCCCCAGCATTTT. The whole variable domain, filled in from reference TRBV5-8 and TRBJ1-5, reads EAGVTQSPTHLIKTRGQQATLRCSPISGHTSVYWYQQALGLGLQFLLWYDEGEERNRGNFPPRFSGRQFPNYSSELNVNALELEDSALYLCASSSTGTGRNQPQHFGDGTRLSIL.

This chain links TRBV7-9 with TRBJ1-1; tentative D call: TRBD1 (5 bases). The CDR3 has 16 amino acids. Trimming removed 5 bases at V and 0 bases at J, with 16 bases between. The germline V gene encodes CDR1 SEHNR and CDR2 FQNEAQ (reference sequence). CDR3 sequence: CASSRQITGMNTEAFF. CDR3 bases: TGTGCCAGCAGCCGTCAAATTACAGGAATGAACACTGAAGCTTTCTTT.

The chain recombines TRBV19 with TRBJ1-5, with D perhaps TRBD1 (5 bases). V gave up 6 bases and J gave up 2 bases, with 20 bases separating them. The CDR3 contains 17 residues. Germline-derived CDR1 and CDR2 are LNHDA and SQIVND (reference sequence). CDR3 sequence: CASSPPPTGKGNQPQHF. The CDR3 coding sequence is TGTGCCAGTAGCCCTCCCCCCACAGGAAAGGGCAATCAGCCCCAGCATTTT.